Given below is one T cell receptor beta chain in context. No cognate antigen has been identified for it. Per-nucleotide qualities are absent, and no much larger clonotype sits a single base away. The sample belongs to a study of beta chain features in type 1 diabetes listed by TCRdb under 2018. A note on the overall study: Mean age, gender distribution, total cell number and subset yield were not different between patients and healthy donors. Naive and central memory subsets were obtained from all 30 or so donors, but regulatory and stem cell-like memory subsets were isolated from only 8 patients and 8 healthy donors. The study compared TCRB repertoires of sorted circulating CD4+ T cell subsets between recently diagnosed type 1 diabetes patients and matched healthy donors. A total of 90 million to 140 million sorted cells were examined across all samples, and RNA yield correlated strongly with the number of cells per subset.

From each donor, a single peripheral blood sample of around 120 mL on average was drawn into heparinised tubes. A BD FACSAria II and a panel including CD45RO, CCR7, CD25, CD127, CD95 and CD27 were used to sort naive, central memory, regulatory and stem cell-like memory CD4+ T cells. All sorted populations exceeded 98% purity. PBMCs were isolated right away by Lymphoprep density gradient centrifugation and were stained directly, without culture. So that batch effects would be minimized, each experiment stained and sorted samples in pairs, pairing one healthy donor with one patient. The entire isolated RNA was reverse transcribed using the High Capacity cDNA Reverse Transcription Kit, and thus expressed TCRB transcripts were sequenced. Deep immunoSEQ sequencing was performed on naive, central memory and regulatory T cell samples, with an average of roughly 4 million total reads per sample. Sorted cells were lysed in RLT buffer, and RNA was extracted using DNase-treated RNeasy Micro or Mini kits according to cell number. To prevent cross-contamination, every cell subset was processed on its own, while patient and healthy donor samples were processed together. The immunoSEQ multiplex PCR was used to amplify TCRB sequences from cDNA, yielding 87-bp fragments that span the CDR3 region. Sequencing of the amplicons was performed on the Illumina HiSeq platform. The study's processing was this. Synthetic template baselines were used to correct PCR bias computationally, reads within Hamming distance 2 were collapsed together, and singletons that could not be merged were discarded. Reads were aligned against IMGT to assign V, D and J genes, CDR3 length and insertions or deletions at six rearrangement sites. Clonotype counts were normalized to sorted cell number within each subset before computing true diversity and Gini coefficients with the tcR R package. The overlap coefficient, calculated on TCRB nucleotide sequences, was used to measure repertoire sharing. Out-of-frame TCRB sequences from naive cells were analyzed as a proxy for the pre-selection repertoire. TCRdb's version of the immuneACCESS table is confined to in-frame rearrangements and falls short of the full clone set. An unresolved V gene accounts for under half of the shortfall where checked; the remainder is of unknown origin. The DNA gave D and trimming, while V, J and clone size come from that table. The sample table records 250,000 to 300,000 clones; around 25% of these occur just once. Of the sample, about 0.012% falls within the top ten clones.

The study at large found these results: Naive, central memory and regulatory TCRB repertoires appeared more similar among patients than among healthy donors. Because small numbers of individuals were included in the HLA sub-analyses, any influence of HLA type on TCRB rearrangement was left unresolved. At VDJ recombination sites, patients with type 1 diabetes made fewer insertions and deleted more nucleotides, a pattern implying thymic rearrangement abnormalities. Shorter templates might have been favored by PCR, but patient and control samples were amplified and corrected together, so both groups would have been affected equally by any skew. A moderate but significant shortening of TCRB CDR3 length was observed in type 1 diabetes patients in all four CD4+ subsets. Because cDNA rather than genomic DNA was sequenced, highly expressing activated cells could have been over-represented, although no difference in activation and CD3 levels was found between groups.

This receptor was obtained from a woman in her twenties or thirties with type 1 diabetes. The sequenced sample was naive CD4+ T cells from blood. Read against the paper, the sample's cell subset or site label means: true naive CD4+ T cells.

CDR3 sequence: CASSQGSQNSGANVLTF. The bases are TGCGCCAGCAGCCAAGGCTCGCAGAACTCTGGGGCCAACGTCCTGACTTTC. The chain joins TRBV4-1 to TRBJ2-6, with the identity of the D gene unclear. CDR1 and CDR2 are drawn from the germline V gene: MGHRA, YSYEKL. Between the V and J ends, shortened by 1 base and 0 bases respectively, the junction contains 10 bases. Counted from cysteine to phenylalanine, this CDR3 has 17 amino acids. Just the 51-base CDR3 DNA is kept, in frame starting at base 1.